The 32 T cell receptor beta chains below were found in one sample sequenced in a study of shared clonotypes between healthy human individuals. TCRdb's copy holds only in-frame clones and misses some; the assay was immunoSEQ multiplex PCR. In the table there are about 2.5 million clones, around 93% of which are singletons. Sequencing used naive CD4+ T cells from PBMCs. Subset in this sample: CD45RA+ positively selected. The receptor set was obtained from a man between 18 and 29 years old in good health. Some clones in this sample may be carry-over from other donors' samples.

The genes are TRBV6-5 and TRBJ2-7; a weak D match, TRBD1 (5 bases). The length of the CDR3 is 14 residues. Between the trimmed V and J ends, which lost 6 bases and 6 bases, there was a span of 18 bases. Germline V gene lookup returns CDR1 MNHEY and CDR2 SVGAGI. DNA of the CDR3: TGTGCCAGCAGGGCCCAGGGTAGGCGGCTCGAGCAGTACTTC. Protein sequence: CASRAQGRRLEQYF.

The J gene is TRBJ2-7, the V gene TRBV27; 7 nucleotides line up with TRBD1. J was trimmed by 2 bases and V by 5 bases; bases with no gene match: 9. The CDR3 spans 15 residues. Germline V gene data show CDR1 as MNHEY and CDR2 as SMNVEV (reference sequence). The CDR3 coding sequence is TGTGCCAGCAGTCTTACAGGGGTCCACCCCTACGAGCAGTACTTC. Its protein is CASSLTGVHPYEQYF.

The chain joins TRBV29-1 to TRBJ2-1, with 12 nucleotides matching TRBD2. With 4 bases clipped from V and 8 bases from J, the junction kept 9 bases outside the gene matches. The germline gives CDR1 SQVTM, CDR2 ANQGSEA. There are 15 residues in the CDR3. Here the CDR3 DNA reads TGCAGCGTTGTACTAGCGGGAGGCCCTTGGGATGAGCAGTTCTTC. Protein product: CSVVLAGGPWDEQFF.

CDR3 in amino acids: CASSTPGLNTGELFF. The DNA of the CDR3 is TGTGCCAGCAGTACCCCGGGGTTAAACACCGGGGAGCTGTTTTTT. The V call is TRBV28, the J call TRBJ2-2, with a weak D call TRBD2 (5 bases). V shed 5 bases and J shed 2 bases, with 12 bases lying between them. The CDR3 runs to 15 residues. Germline V CDR1 and CDR2: MDHEN, SYDVKM.

This chain connects TRBV6-1 to TRBJ1-2; D is uncertain. Looked up from germline, CDR1 is MNHNS and CDR2 is SASEGT. The V end was cut by 4 bases, the J end by 6 bases, with 18 bases between. The CDR3 extends over 15 amino acids. CDR3 loop: CASSVVPQRADGYTF. The CDR3 DNA reads TGTGCCAGCAGTGTGGTCCCCCAACGGGCTGATGGCTACACCTTC.

This chain connects TRBV19 to TRBJ1-6; no clear D gene. V gave up 1 base and J gave up 7 bases, with 5 bases separating them. The CDR3 contains 13 residues. Germline-derived CDR1 and CDR2 are LNHDA and SQIVND (reference sequence). The CDR3 region is CASSIVDNSPLHF. CDR3 nucleotides: TGTGCCAGTAGTATAGTAGACAATTCACCCCTCCACTTT.

V gene TRBV4-2 combines with J gene TRBJ2-7; D is perhaps TRBD2 (5 bases). Germline V gene lookup returns CDR1 LGHNA and CDR2 YNFKEQ. V lost 0 bases and J 2 bases, leaving 11 bases between the germline ends. The CDR3 has 15 amino acids. Here the CDR3 DNA reads TGTGCCAGCAGCCAAGATCGTAGCGTAGCCTACGAGCAGTACTTC. Protein sequence: CASSQDRSVAYEQYF.

The chain has TRBV7-9 and TRBJ2-1, with D tentatively TRBD2 (5 bases). V shed 5 bases and J shed 5 bases, with 19 bases lying between them. There are 16 residues in the CDR3. CDR1 is SEHNR and CDR2 is FQNEAQ in the germline V gene (reference sequence). CDR3 in DNA: TGTGCCAGCAGCCCCACCCCGGGGAGCGTACACAATGAGCAGTTCTTC. It yields the protein CASSPTPGSVHNEQFF.

The V gene is TRBV29-1, the J gene TRBJ2-2; 12 positions agree with TRBD1. Germline loops: CDR1 SQVTM, CDR2 ANQGSEA. V gave up 4 bases and J gave up 7 bases; unmatched junction bases: 7. CDR3 length: 15 residues. In DNA, the CDR3 is TGCAGCGTTGGCGGGACAGGGGGCTCAGGCGGGGAGCTGTTTTTT. Translated, it gives CSVGGTGGSGGELFF.

The genes are TRBV6-5 and TRBJ1-1; no clear D. Germline lookup yields CDR1 MNHEY and CDR2 SVGAGI. With 8 bases removed from V and 5 bases from J, the gap between germline ends came to 9 bases. CDR3 length: 11 amino acids. The CDR3, as DNA: TGTGCCAGCGGCGGAGGGACTGAAGCTTTCTTT. Amino acid sequence: CASGGGTEAFF.

This clone was detected once. The chain joins TRBV28 to TRBJ2-7; TRBD1 matches at 7 bases. This CDR3 has 14 amino acids. The junction had 9 bases not matched to a gene; V was cut back by 9 bases and J by 1 base. Germline CDR1 reads MDHEN; CDR2 reads SYDVKM. CDR3 amino acids: CASANRGFSYEQYF. CDR3 bases: TGTGCCAGTGCTAACAGGGGCTTTTCCTACGAGCAGTACTTC.

Turning to this clone: Different DNA sequences within this sample yield the same CDR3. This chain links TRBV18 with TRBJ1-1; a weak D match, TRBD1 (5 bases). Trimming took 3 bases from V and 4 from J, leaving 12 bases between them. Germline values: CDR1 KGHSH, CDR2 LQKENI. CDR3 length: 14 amino acids. The CDR3 protein is CASSPQGVGTEAFF. The CDR3 DNA reads as TGTGCCAGCTCACCTCAGGGTGTGGGCACTGAAGCTTTCTTT.

As DNA, the CDR3 is TGTGCCACCTACCCACGGACCGGGGAGCTGTTTTTT. Its protein product is CATYPRTGELFF. The rearrangement uses TRBV28 and TRBJ2-2; D ambiguous. Per the germline V gene, CDR1 is MDHEN and CDR2 is SYDVKM. The CDR3 loop spans 12 amino acids. The germline V and J ends were trimmed by 10 bases and 5 bases, with 11 bases remaining between them.

The chain recombines TRBV5-1 with TRBJ1-5; TRBD1 matches 9 bases. Germline V lookup: CDR1 SGHRS, CDR2 YFSETQ. V was pared by 4 bases and J by 2 bases, with 7 bases of the junction left unmatched. The CDR3 sequence is 16 residues long. The DNA for the CDR3 is TGCGCCAGCAGCCTAACAGGGGGCCAGGGCAATCAGCCCCAGCATTTT. It codes for CASSLTGGQGNQPQHF.

V and J are TRBV28 and TRBJ2-3; the D gene is possibly TRBD2 (6 bases). The CDR3 loop spans 14 amino acids. CDR1 and CDR2 (germline): MDHEN, SYDVKM. Trimming removed 4 bases from V and 5 bases from J, with 13 bases in between. CDR3 sequence: CASSSIPAGDTQYF. In nucleotides, the CDR3 is TGTGCCAGCAGTTCGATTCCAGCGGGAGATACGCAGTATTTT.

This sequence joins TRBV28 and TRBJ1-2, with 8 bases identical to TRBD1. The germline V gene has CDR1 MDHEN and CDR2 SYDVKM. The J segment lost 4 bases and the V segment lost 0 bases, leaving 7 bases of the junction unmatched. CDR3 length: 16 amino acids. This CDR3 reads CASSLWQGARFYGYTF. The CDR3 DNA reads as TGTGCCAGCAGTTTATGGCAGGGGGCGCGTTTCTATGGCTACACCTTC.

This clone was counted once. The chain employs TRBV4-3 and TRBJ2-6, with a weak D call TRBD1 (6 bases). V lost 3 bases and J 1 base, leaving 13 bases between the germline ends. Germline-derived CDR1 and CDR2 are LGHNA and YSLEER. CDR3 length: 17 amino acids. CDR3: CASSHYRVGSGANVLTF. The CDR3 DNA reads TGCGCCAGCAGCCATTACAGGGTTGGTTCTGGGGCCAACGTCCTGACTTTC.

The chain combines TRBV5-1 with TRBJ2-5; D is perhaps TRBD2 (6 bases). CDR1 is SGHRS, CDR2 YFSETQ, per germline. V was trimmed by 0 bases and J by 3 bases, leaving 9 bases between them. This CDR3 spans 14 amino acids. CDR3 sequence (DNA): TGCGCCAGCAGCTTGGAGGGACTGAAAGAGACCCAGTACTTC. As protein: CASSLEGLKETQYF. Together with reference TRBV5-1 and TRBJ2-5, the CDR3 gives the full variable domain: KAGVTQTPRYLIKTRGQQVTLSCSPISGHRSVSWYQQTPGQGLQFLFEYFSETQRNKGNFPGRFSGRQFSNSRSEMNVSTLELGDSALYLCASSLEGLKETQYFGPGTRLLVL.

The chain employs TRBV9 and TRBJ2-1, with 11 bases lining up with TRBD2. CDR3 length: 15 amino acids. Germline CDR1 is SGDLS and CDR2 is YYNGEE. The V segment lost 3 bases and the J segment 14 bases; nucleotides outside the gene matches: 13. CDR3 amino acids: CASSGGTSGPLREFF. CDR3 nucleotides: TGTGCCAGCAGCGGGGGGACTAGCGGTCCCCTGAGAGAGTTCTTC.

This clone occurred once. In DNA, the CDR3 is TGTGCCAGCAGCTCCAGGGCGGGGTACGAGCAGTACTTC. It encodes CASSSRAGYEQYF. The chain employs TRBV7-3 and TRBJ2-7; D might be TRBD2 (6 bases). CDR3 size: 13 residues. Trimming removed 4 bases from V and 4 bases from J, with 11 bases in between. The germline CDR1 and CDR2 sequences are SGHTA and FQGTGA.

Concerning this clone itself: Other DNA sequences in this sample translate to the same CDR3. The gene calls are TRBV5-1 and TRBJ1-1; possible D gene TRBD1, 5 bases. V lost 2 bases to trimming and J lost 0 bases, with 8 bases between them. The germline V gene has CDR1 SGHRS and CDR2 YFSETQ. The CDR3 is made up of 14 amino acids. The CDR3 region has the DNA TGCGCCAGCAGCTTATCAGGGATGAACACTGAAGCTTTCTTT. Translation: CASSLSGMNTEAFF.

Written as DNA, the CDR3 is TGTGCCAGCAGTTTATTCTCCGAGATGGGGGCCCGGATTGAGGAGACCCAGTACTTC. It codes for CASSLFSEMGARIEETQYF. The V and J genes are TRBV27 and TRBJ2-5, with a possible D match to TRBD1 (6 bases). Trimming pared 1 base from V and 5 bases from J, leaving 26 bases between. CDR1 is MNHEY and CDR2 is SMNVEV in the germline V gene (reference sequence). This CDR3 has 19 amino acids.

The V gene is TRBV9, the J gene TRBJ2-5; 7 nucleotides line up with TRBD1. CDR3 length equals 15 residues. The germline CDR1 and CDR2 sequences are SGDLS and YYNGEE. The trim removed 4 bases at V and 5 bases at J, leaving 11 bases unmatched. The CDR3 protein is CASSTRSTGWETQYF. CDR3 DNA sequence: TGTGCCAGCAGCACCCGATCGACAGGGTGGGAGACCCAGTACTTC.

This clone was seen only a few times. At the DNA level, this CDR3 is encoded by other sequences in the same sample as well. The chain is built from TRBV28 and TRBJ1-2; D uncertain. Germline V lookup: CDR1 MDHEN, CDR2 SYDVKM. The germline V and J ends were trimmed by 2 bases and 5 bases, with 6 bases remaining between them. The CDR3 spans 12 residues. The CDR3 coding sequence is TGTGCCAGCAGTTTAAGGCTGTATGGCTACACCTTC. The encoded protein is CASSLRLYGYTF.

The V call is TRBV4-1, the J call TRBJ1-4, with D possibly TRBD1 on 5 matching bases. V was pared by 0 bases and J by 4 bases, with 9 bases between. Per germline, CDR1 MGHRA and CDR2 YSYEKL. The CDR3 runs to 15 residues. The DNA of the CDR3 is TGCGCCAGCAGCCAAGATCCCAGGGATAATGAAAAACTGTTTTTT. Amino acid sequence: CASSQDPRDNEKLFF.

This clone has a single count. The chain links TRBV7-9 to TRBJ1-6; D gene ambiguous. V was pared by 1 base and J by 10 bases, with 11 bases between. Germline CDR1 and CDR2: SEHNR and FQNEAQ (reference sequence). This CDR3 is 14 amino acids long. The CDR3 DNA follows: TGTGCCAGCAGCTTAGGGCCCCGGACCTCACCCCTCCACTTT. This codes for CASSLGPRTSPLHF.

The genes are TRBV6-1 and TRBJ1-2; 8 bases align to TRBD1. The CDR3 length is 15 residues. V lost 5 bases to trimming and J lost 4 bases; unmatched junction nucleotides: 9. The germline V gene has CDR1 MNHNS and CDR2 SASEGT. The CDR3 coding sequence is TGTGCCAGCAGTCCCCAGGGGGCACGATTCTATGGCTACACCTTC. Amino acid sequence: CASSPQGARFYGYTF.

The chain joins TRBV5-8 to TRBJ1-2; 11 positions agree with TRBD1. Per the germline V gene, CDR1 is SGHTS and CDR2 is YDEGEE. This CDR3 has 14 residues. J lost 8 bases, V lost 0 bases, and 3 bases had no gene match. CDR3 sequence: CASSLAGTGGGYTF. CDR3 in DNA: TGTGCCAGCAGCTTGGCCGGGACAGGGGGGGGCTACACCTTC.

This chain uses TRBV7-9 with TRBJ1-6, with no clear D. Per germline, CDR1 SEHNR and CDR2 FQNEAQ (reference sequence). Trimming took off 2 bases at V and 9 bases at J, with 11 bases between the two ends. The CDR3 is 14 residues long. CDR3 residues: CASSLSLRSSPLHF. The CDR3 coding sequence is TGTGCCAGCAGCTTATCCCTGCGGTCTTCACCCCTCCACTTT.

The rearrangement links TRBV28 to TRBJ2-7; 8 positions match TRBD2. Per germline, CDR1 MDHEN and CDR2 SYDVKM. V gave up 5 bases and J gave up 2 bases; unmatched junction bases: 5. This CDR3 has 14 amino acids. The CDR3 loop is CASSPQAGAYEQYF. The CDR3 DNA sequence: TGTGCCAGCAGTCCACAAGCGGGGGCCTACGAGCAGTACTTC. Drawing the rest from reference TRBV28 and TRBJ2-7, the complete variable domain is DVKVTQSSRYLVKRTGEKVFLECVQDMDHENMFWYRQDPGLGLRLIYFSYDVKMKEKGDIPEGYSVSREKKERFSLILESASTNQTSMYLCASSPQAGAYEQYFGPGTRLTVT.

The chain combines TRBV5-6 with TRBJ2-5; the match to TRBD2 covers 11 bases. V trimming: 0 bases; J trimming: 0 bases; junction bases outside the gene matches: 10. Germline lookup yields CDR1 SGHDT and CDR2 YYEEEE. The length of the CDR3 is 19 residues. In DNA form, the CDR3 reads TGTGCCAGCAGCTTGGGCTTAGTAGCGGGAGGGTCGTACCAAGAGACCCAGTACTTC. It is translated as CASSLGLVAGGSYQETQYF.

A single count supports this clone. CDR3 in DNA: TGTGCCAGCAGCTTAGACGAGCAGTACTTC. Its protein product is CASSLDEQYF. The chain couples TRBV5-4 to TRBJ2-7; D ambiguous. The V and J ends lost 2 bases and 5 bases respectively, with 2 bases between them. Germline lookup yields CDR1 SGHNT and CDR2 YYREEE (reference sequence). The CDR3 totals 10 residues.